This TCR beta chain derives from a study of T cells after posttransplantation cyclophosphamide. The CDR3 is made up of 15 amino acids. The germline V gene encodes CDR1 LNHDA and CDR2 SQIVND (reference sequence). Trimming took 3 bases from V and 0 from J; bases not matched to a gene: 5. Using immunoSEQ multiplex PCR, the repertoire was profiled, and TCRdb retains in-frame clones only, with some absent. This sample carries about 28,000 clones, 86% of them seen once, and the ten largest clones take roughly 3.4%. Concerning this clone: No antigen is known for it.

Peripheral blood was collected from the related graft donor on the marrow donation day. Study-level points and caveats: Later blood repertoires were often dominated by clones from the donor CD8+ memory compartment.

This chain uses TRBV19 with TRBJ2-7; 7 nucleotides agree with TRBD2. Sequencing input: PBMCs. The receptor was derived from a man aged 45-65 years. The CDR3 spells CASSIAERGSYEQYF. DNA for the CDR3: TGTGCCAGTAGTATCGCCGAGCGGGGCTCCTACGAGCAGTACTTC. Full variable domain (rest looked up from reference TRBV19 and TRBJ2-7): DGGITQSPKYLFRKEGQNVTLSCEQNLNHDAMYWYRQDPGQGLRLIYYSQIVNDFQKGDIAEGYSVSREKKESFPLTVTSAQKNPTAFYLCASSIAERGSYEQYFGPGTRLTVT.